These 11 T cell receptor beta chains came from one sample sequenced in a study of cytomegalovirus exposure and HLA in healthy donors. The PCR used 60 Vbeta and 13 Jbeta primers. Method: immunoSEQ multiplex PCR; TCRdb's copy keeps in-frame clones and lacks some. The data hold about 120,000 clones, with 65% to 80% observed a single time. Source material: PBMCs. These receptors were taken from a female donor in good health and CMV-seronegative.

V usage is TRBV7-8 and J usage is TRBJ1-5; D may be TRBD1 (6 bases). The CDR3 is made up of 16 amino acids. The germline gives CDR1 SGHVS, CDR2 FQNEAQ. V was clipped by 5 bases and J by 2 bases, with 16 bases between them. CDR3 sequence reads: CASSGGRGVRNQPQHF. CDR3 coding DNA: TGTGCCAGCAGCGGAGGGAGGGGGGTCCGCAATCAGCCCCAGCATTTT.

The chain links TRBV10-2 to TRBJ1-2; 7 bases align to TRBD1. With V trimmed by 6 bases and J by 8 bases, 6 bases remained unmatched. Germline CDR1 is WSHSY and CDR2 is SAAADI. The CDR3 covers 12 residues. CDR3 bases: TGCGCCAGCAGGGAGGGGGCTGGCGGCTACACCTTC. It is translated as CASREGAGGYTF.

The rearrangement uses TRBV10-3 and TRBJ1-2; TRBD1 is a possible D gene (5 bases). V lost 3 bases and J lost 0, with 14 bases in between. This CDR3 contains 16 residues. Germline CDR1 reads ENHRY; CDR2 reads SYGVKD. CDR3 in DNA: TGTGCCATCAGTGAAGGGGCCAGAGACGCTAACTATGGCTACACCTTC. Translated: CAISEGARDANYGYTF.

The J gene is TRBJ2-5, the V gene TRBV7-8; TRBD2 agrees at 9 bases. Germline V gives CDR1 SGHVS, CDR2 FQNEAQ. V lost 1 base, J lost 7 bases, and 13 bases stayed unmatched. The length of the CDR3 is 17 residues. The CDR3: CASSLGRGGGPWGTQYF. CDR3 bases: TGTGCCAGCAGCTTAGGTCGCGGGGGGGGTCCATGGGGGACCCAGTACTTC.

The DNA for the CDR3 is TGCAGCGTTGAAAGGGGGACAGGGGGATGGGAGTTCTTC. Amino acids: CSVERGTGGWEFF. This chain links TRBV29-1 with TRBJ2-1; 11 bases map to TRBD1. This CDR3 is built from 13 residues. J gave up 14 bases and V 2 bases, and 8 bases lay outside the gene matches. Per the germline V gene, CDR1 is SQVTM and CDR2 is ANQGSEA.

V usage is TRBV4-1 and J usage is TRBJ2-3; weak D call: TRBD2 (7 bases). The CDR3 totals 18 residues. CDR1 and CDR2 (germline): MGHRA, YSYEKL. V was cut by 4 bases and J by 2 bases, with 22 bases left in between. Here the CDR3 reads CASSLKGGPGGFTDTQYF. CDR3 DNA: TGCGCCAGCAGCCTAAAAGGGGGACCGGGGGGCTTCACAGATACGCAGTATTTT.

This chain connects TRBV4-1 to TRBJ1-1; D remains unclear. Trimming took 4 bases from V and 5 from J, leaving 14 bases between them. The CDR3 contains 14 residues. Germline V CDR1 and CDR2: MGHRA, YSYEKL. This CDR3 reads CASSPGASGTEAFF. The DNA of the CDR3 is TGCGCCAGCAGCCCCGGCGCCTCGGGGACTGAAGCTTTCTTT.

In this sample, this clone turned up a few times. The gene calls are TRBV9 and TRBJ2-1, with 8 bases aligning to TRBD2. With 1 base clipped from V and 8 bases from J, the junction kept 8 bases outside the gene matches. In germline, CDR1 is SGDLS, CDR2 YYNGEE. The CDR3 totals 15 residues. In DNA form, the CDR3 reads TGTGCCAGCAGCGTATCCCAGCGGGGGTCGGATGAGCAGTTCTTC. Protein product: CASSVSQRGSDEQFF.

This clone was seen more than once but under ten times. The genes are TRBV6-4 and TRBJ2-5, with TRBD2 identical over 8 bases. From germline, CDR1 is MRHNA and CDR2 SNTAGT. With 2 bases clipped from V and 2 bases from J, the junction kept 4 bases outside the gene matches. The length of the CDR3 is 15 residues. CDR3 DNA: TGTGCCAGCAGTGACAACGCGGGGGGACAAGAGACCCAGTACTTC. Protein: CASSDNAGGQETQYF.

V gene TRBV13 combines with J gene TRBJ2-5; TRBD1 matches 9 bases. Gene TRBJ2-7 matches the end of the DNA better, so the J call may be wrong. CDR1 PRHDT and CDR2 FYEKMQ come from the germline V gene (reference sequence). The CDR3 sequence is 14 residues long. CDR3 coding DNA: TGTGCCAGCAGCTCGGGACAGGGCTCCTACGAGCAGTACTTC. It encodes CASSSGQGSYEQYF.

Regarding this clone: The junction does not match germline at one end; this may be a read error. This rearrangement joins TRBV7-9 to TRBJ1-2; D unresolved. From germline, CDR1 is SEHNR and CDR2 FQNEAQ (reference sequence). The CDR3 is made up of 11 amino acids. CDR3 loop: CSSSLSYGYTF. The CDR3 DNA sequence: TGTTCCAGCAGCTTGAGCTATGGCTACACCTTC.